Presented here are 25 T cell receptor beta chains from one specimen sequenced in a study of T cell responses to AZD1222 COVID-19 vaccine. Some clones are missing from TCRdb's copy, which holds only in-frame ones; the method was immunoSEQ multiplex PCR. The table has approximately 150,000 clones, roughly 92% seen once. Sample: peripheral blood, taken on day 0 of AZD1222 vaccination. Source of these receptors: an adult in good health.

The V and J genes are TRBV12-2 and TRBJ1-4; TRBD1, as called in the table, went unchecked against the DNA. TRBV12-2 is noted as a pseudogene. This CDR3 has 16 residues. The CDR3 DNA reads TGTGCAAGTCGCTTCGTCCAGGGGGTCAATAATGAAAAACTGTTTTTT. It encodes CASRFVQGVNNEKLFF.

The CDR3 loop reads CASSPVLFHEQYF. The CDR3 DNA reads as TGTGCCAGCAGCCCCGTACTTTTTCACGAGCAGTACTTC. The chain is built from TRBV27 and TRBJ2-7; D unresolved. The CDR3 is made up of 13 amino acids. V dropped 6 bases and J dropped 5 bases, with 14 bases sitting between them. Germline lookup yields CDR1 MNHEY and CDR2 SMNVEV (reference sequence).

The chain couples TRBV11-2 to TRBJ2-5; no clear D. The germline V gene encodes CDR1 SGHAT and CDR2 FQNNGV. The ends were cut back, 4 bases at V and 8 bases at J, with 11 bases in the middle. CDR3 length: 12 amino acids. CDR3 in DNA: TGTGCCAGCAGCTCCCAGAAGGGAACCCAGTACTTC. This gives the protein CASSSQKGTQYF.

CDR3 sequence (DNA): TGTGCCAGCAGTAGGGGTTCGGAGCTGTTTTTT. As protein: CASSRGSELFF. The rearrangement joins TRBV2 to TRBJ2-2; D possibly corresponds to TRBD1 (5 bases). V lost 5 bases and J lost 10, with 8 bases in between. The CDR3 runs to 11 residues. Germline lookup yields CDR1 SNHLY and CDR2 FYNNEI. The full variable domain, with the rest looked up from reference TRBV2 and TRBJ2-2, is EPEVTQTPSHQVTQMGQEVILRCVPISNHLYFYWYRQILGQKVEFLVSFYNNEISEKSEIFDDQFSVERPDGSNFTLKIRSTKLEDSAMYFCASSRGSELFFGEGSRLTVL.

This rearrangement joins TRBV18 to TRBJ1-5, with D uncertain. Germline V gives CDR1 KGHSH, CDR2 LQKENI. There are 14 residues in the CDR3. V lost 3 bases and J 4 bases, leaving 10 bases between the germline ends. The CDR3 loop reads CASSPQPGNQPQHF. CDR3 bases: TGTGCCAGCTCACCCCAGCCGGGGAATCAGCCCCAGCATTTT.

The gene calls are TRBV5-6 and TRBJ1-5; a weak D match, TRBD1 (6 bases). The CDR3 runs 15 residues. Trimming left V 0 bases short and J 7 bases short, with 14 bases between. Germline V gene lookup returns CDR1 SGHDT and CDR2 YYEEEE. The CDR3: CASSLGRGRGQPQHF. CDR3 nucleotide sequence: TGTGCCAGCAGCTTGGGGAGGGGCAGGGGCCAGCCCCAGCATTTT. The full variable domain, in which reference TRBV5-6 and TRBJ1-5 provide the parts outside the CDR3, is DAGVTQSPTHLIKTRGQQVTLRCSPKSGHDTVSWYQQALGQGPQFIFQYYEEEERQRGNFPDRFSGHQFPNYSSELNVNALLLGDSALYLCASSLGRGRGQPQHFGDGTRLSIL.

This chain connects TRBV7-9 to TRBJ2-5; D possibly corresponds to TRBD1 (5 bases). The V end was cut by 1 base, the J end by 5 bases, with 11 bases between. This CDR3 has 14 residues. Germline-derived CDR1 and CDR2 are SEHNR and FQNEAQ (reference sequence). The CDR3 DNA sequence: TGTGCCAGCAGCTTAGTGGGGCCAGGGGAGACCCAGTACTTC. Amino acids: CASSLVGPGETQYF.

The gene calls are TRBV29-1 and TRBJ1-5; D call uncertain. Trimming shortened V by 4 bases and J by 3 bases, and 7 bases separated the two germline ends. CDR3 length: 12 amino acids. Germline-derived CDR1 and CDR2 are SQVTM and ANQGSEA. CDR3 bases: TGCAGCGTTGGGGAGTACAATCAGCCCCAGCATTTT. Protein: CSVGEYNQPQHF.

The V call is TRBV2, the J call TRBJ2-2, with TRBD1 identical over 10 bases. The CDR3 is 14 residues long. Per the germline V gene, CDR1 is SNHLY and CDR2 is FYNNEI. V lost 8 bases, J lost 3 bases, and 3 bases stayed unmatched. Here the CDR3 reads CASAGTGDTGELFF. The CDR3 nucleotides are TGTGCCAGCGCCGGGACAGGGGACACCGGGGAGCTGTTTTTT.

This CDR3 reads CASSETGATGELFF. CDR3 bases: TGTGCCAGCAGCGAGACAGGGGCCACCGGGGAGCTGTTTTTT. The rearrangement joins TRBV7-3 to TRBJ2-2, with TRBD1 matching over 8 bases. Germline CDR1 SGHTA, CDR2 FQGTGA. V was clipped by 5 bases and J by 4 bases; unmatched bases: 3. This CDR3 comprises 14 residues.

V is TRBV5-1 and J is TRBJ2-1, with TRBD2 identical over 9 bases. There are 15 residues in the CDR3. From germline, CDR1 is SGHRS and CDR2 YFSETQ. J was trimmed by 7 bases and V by 0 bases; bases with no gene match: 5. The CDR3 nucleotides are TGCGCCAGCAGCTTGGTAGCGGGAGAGAGAAATGAGCAGTTCTTC. This encodes CASSLVAGERNEQFF.

The chain joins TRBV5-1 to TRBJ1-2, with D possibly being TRBD1 (5 bases). V was clipped by 5 bases and J by 8 bases, with 16 bases between them. The CDR3 runs to 13 residues. In germline, CDR1 is SGHRS, CDR2 YFSETQ. The CDR3 DNA sequence: TGCGCCAGCAGGGGGGGAGTACTATGGGGCTACACCTTC. Its protein product is CASRGGVLWGYTF.

This sequence joins TRBV6-2 or TRBV6-3 and TRBJ2-7, with 13 positions matching TRBD2. The CDR3 totals 15 residues. Germline loops: CDR1 MNHEY, CDR2 SVGEGT. Trimming cost V 7 bases and J 5 bases; bases outside gene matches: 8. For the CDR3, the DNA is TGTGCCAGCAACCCAGGACTAGCGGGAGCCCACGAGCAGTACTTC. It is translated as CASNPGLAGAHEQYF.

This chain connects TRBV6-5 to TRBJ2-5; D may be TRBD2 (5 bases). The V end lost 8 bases, the J end lost 2 bases, and 18 bases lay between the germline ends. This CDR3 contains 15 residues. CDR1 MNHEY and CDR2 SVGAGI come from the germline V gene. Here the CDR3 reads CASGSAVGGQETQYF. The CDR3 coding sequence is TGTGCCAGCGGATCGGCAGTTGGAGGACAAGAGACCCAGTACTTC.

The rearrangement uses TRBV2 and TRBJ2-7; 8 bases line up with TRBD1. CDR3 length equals 15 residues. Unmatched junction bases numbered 7, after V lost 6 bases and J lost 0 bases. CDR1 is SNHLY, CDR2 FYNNEI, per germline. The CDR3 DNA reads as TGTGCCAGCAGCCAGGACAGGGAACTCTCCTACGAGCAGTACTTC. It codes for CASSQDRELSYEQYF. Based on the CDR3 plus reference TRBV2 and TRBJ2-7, the full variable domain is EPEVTQTPSHQVTQMGQEVILRCVPISNHLYFYWYRQILGQKVEFLVSFYNNEISEKSEIFDDQFSVERPDGSNFTLKIRSTKLEDSAMYFCASSQDRELSYEQYFGPGTRLTVT.

This rearrangement joins TRBV3-1 (or the pseudogene TRBV3-2) to TRBJ2-1; TRBD2 is a possible D gene (5 bases). V was pared by 6 bases and J by 9 bases, with 27 bases between. CDR1 LGHDT and CDR2 YNNKEL come from the germline V gene (reference sequence). The CDR3 has 17 residues. The CDR3 coding sequence is TGTGCCAGCAGATCCCATCCCCTGAGAGGGCCTTCAGGTGAGCAGTTCTTC. As protein: CASRSHPLRGPSGEQFF.

The J gene is TRBJ1-5, the V gene TRBV15; 8 nucleotides match TRBD1. CDR1 is LNHNV and CDR2 is YYDKDF in the germline V gene (reference sequence). J gave up 5 bases and V 3 bases, and 6 bases lay outside the gene matches. The CDR3 sequence is 15 residues long. The CDR3 bases are TGTGCCACCAGCAGGGGAGAACAGGGGGATCAGCCCCAGCATTTT. Protein: CATSRGEQGDQPQHF.

This clone has just one count. The chain uses TRBV18 and TRBJ2-2; no clear D. This CDR3 is 16 amino acids long. The V and J ends lost 0 bases and 0 bases respectively, with 8 bases between them. CDR1 KGHSH and CDR2 LQKENI come from the germline V gene. The CDR3 sequence is CASSPPRASNTGELFF. CDR3 DNA: TGTGCCAGCTCACCACCGAGAGCTTCGAACACCGGGGAGCTGTTTTTT.

The chain recombines TRBV7-8 with TRBJ1-2; D may be TRBD1 (5 bases). V lost 4 bases and J lost 8, with 14 bases in between. The CDR3 consists of 13 residues. CDR1 SGHVS and CDR2 FQNEAQ come from the germline V gene. In DNA form, the CDR3 reads TGTGCCAGCAGCTCCAGACAGCGGAGCGGCTACACCTTC. Translation: CASSSRQRSGYTF.

V gene TRBV14 combines with J gene TRBJ1-1; D unresolved. V was cut by 4 bases and J by 0 bases, with 15 bases left in between. This CDR3 comprises 16 residues. CDR1 is SGHDN, CDR2 FVKESK, per germline. The CDR3 sequence: CASSPYVSSMNTEAFF. CDR3 nucleotides: TGTGCCAGCAGCCCTTACGTTTCCAGCATGAACACTGAAGCTTTCTTT.

V usage is TRBV10-3 and J usage is TRBJ2-7; D perhaps matches TRBD1 (6 bases). Trimming left V 4 bases short and J 5 bases short, with 15 bases between. The CDR3 has 14 amino acids. Germline lookup yields CDR1 ENHRY and CDR2 SYGVKD. CDR3 amino acids: CAISGTDPWDEQYF. In DNA, the CDR3 is TGTGCCATCAGTGGGACAGACCCTTGGGACGAGCAGTACTTC.

This chain uses TRBV27 with TRBJ2-7; D call uncertain. The CDR3 spans 11 residues. Germline CDR1 is MNHEY and CDR2 is SMNVEV (reference sequence). Trimming removed 7 bases from V and 6 bases from J, with 10 bases in between. CDR3 residues: CASTRGVEQYF. The DNA of the CDR3 is TGTGCCAGCACCCGAGGCGTCGAGCAGTACTTC.

This clone was detected a few times. The chain carries TRBV5-1 and TRBJ2-2; D remains ambiguous. There are 14 residues in the CDR3. Looked up from germline, CDR1 is SGHRS and CDR2 is YFSETQ. V was clipped by 3 bases and J by 1 base, with 7 bases between them. The CDR3 DNA reads as TGCGCCAGCAGCTCCGTCCTGAACACCGGGGAGCTGTTTTTT. Residues: CASSSVLNTGELFF.

The rearrangement joins TRBV18 to TRBJ1-6, with 9 bases identical to TRBD1. Germline CDR1 KGHSH, CDR2 LQKENI. Germline trimming cut 0 bases from V and 13 bases from J; bases unmatched to any gene: 22. The CDR3 runs to 20 residues. The CDR3 is CASSPPNPLGQGLARKPLHF. In DNA, the CDR3 is TGTGCCAGCTCACCACCTAATCCCTTAGGACAGGGGCTCGCCCGGAAGCCCCTCCACTTT.

The rearrangement links TRBV19 to TRBJ2-1, with a weak D call TRBD2 (5 bases). CDR3 length equals 13 residues. Looked up from germline, CDR1 is LNHDA and CDR2 is SQIVND (reference sequence). The V end lost 3 bases, the J end lost 8 bases, and 11 bases lay between the germline ends. The CDR3 spells CASSITLVYEQFF. Here the CDR3 DNA reads TGTGCCAGTAGTATTACACTAGTTTATGAGCAGTTCTTC.